Presented here are 8 T cell receptor beta chains from one specimen sequenced in a study of T-cell reconstitution after alpha-beta-depleted transplantation in children. The TCRbeta library was prepared with unique molecular identifiers. TCRdb itself ran the PCR reads through MiXCR, one entry per CDR3 protein. The sample carries about 250,000 distinct CDR3 sequences, 24% recorded once. The sample in question was PBMCs, mostly from graft donor cells, obtained 360 days after TCRalphabeta/CD19-depleted stem cell transplant. The receptor source for this set is a female patient aged 2-10 years who had a stem cell transplant for congenital amegakaryocytic thrombocytopenia, so the T cells may come from the graft donor.

The V gene is TRBV20-1, the J gene TRBJ2-7; D tentatively fits TRBD1 or TRBD2 (7 bases each). The germline V gene has CDR1 DFQATT and CDR2 SNEGSKA (reference sequence). Trimming removed 3 bases from V and 5 bases from J, with 20 bases in between. CDR3 length: 15 residues. CDR3 region: CSASHQGQGGDEQYF. The CDR3 DNA reads as TGCAGTGCTAGTCATCAAGGGCAGGGGGGGGACGAGCAGTACTTC.

This clonotype came up many times. The chain joins TRBV29-1 to TRBJ2-3, with 7 bases matching TRBD2. The CDR3 is 14 amino acids. Trimming removed 7 bases from V and 4 bases from J; junction bases left unmatched: 11. Germline V gene lookup returns CDR1 SQVTM and CDR2 ANQGSEA. Here the CDR3 reads CSASSGAGADTQYF. CDR3 bases: TGCAGCGCCTCCAGCGGGGCGGGAGCAGATACGCAGTATTTT.

This chain connects TRBV7-9 to TRBJ1-6, with D unresolved. Germline values: CDR1 SEHNR, CDR2 FQNEAQ (reference sequence). Trimming took 1 base from V and 11 from J, leaving 9 bases between them. The CDR3 has 13 amino acids. In DNA, the CDR3 is TGTGCCAGCAGCTTAGGGGTTACGACACCCCTCCACTTT. This sequence encodes CASSLGVTTPLHF.

The chain joins TRBV7-2 to TRBJ2-1; 11 bases fit TRBD2. The CDR3 is 16 residues long. V was clipped by 1 base and J by 5 bases; unmatched bases: 4. The V gene's germline CDR1 is SGHTA and CDR2 FQGNSA. The CDR3 region has the DNA TGTGCCAGCAGCTTAGGTGGGACTAGCGGTAACAATGAGCAGTTCTTC. It encodes CASSLGGTSGNNEQFF.

A few counts support this clonotype. The rearrangement links TRBV4-1 to TRBJ2-1; TRBD2 matches 16 bases. J lost 5 bases, V lost 0 bases, and 4 bases had no gene match. This CDR3 spans 18 amino acids. Germline V lookup: CDR1 MGHRA, CDR2 YSYEKL. CDR3 bases: TGCGCCAGCAGCCAAGATCCGGGACTAGCGGGAGGGGACAATGAGCAGTTCTTC. It encodes CASSQDPGLAGGDNEQFF.

This clonotype came up once. The chain carries TRBV9 and TRBJ1-6, with TRBD1 matching 9 bases. Germline CDR1 SGDLS, CDR2 YYNGEE. The V and J ends lost 4 bases and 8 bases, in that order; junction bases with no gene match: 13. CDR3 length: 17 amino acids. The CDR3 loop reads CASSLSGTGFSDSPLHF. The CDR3 DNA reads as TGTGCCAGCAGCCTCTCCGGGACAGGGTTTTCCGATTCACCCCTCCACTTT.

This chain joins TRBV7-2 and TRBJ2-2; D not resolved. Trimming removed 5 bases from V and 0 bases from J, with 13 bases in between. The CDR3 extends over 16 amino acids. The V gene's germline CDR1 is SGHTA and CDR2 FQGNSA. This chain's CDR3 is CASSPSGGTNTGELFF. The DNA for the CDR3 is TGTGCCAGCAGCCCCTCCGGCGGAACGAACACCGGGGAGCTGTTTTTT.

Only a few counts were recorded for this clonotype. V usage is TRBV2 and J usage is TRBJ2-1; D remains ambiguous. Trimming left V 6 bases short and J 7 bases short, with 7 bases between. The germline gives CDR1 SNHLY, CDR2 FYNNEI. The CDR3 contains 11 residues. CDR3 residues: CASRGINEQFF. In DNA, the CDR3 is TGTGCCAGCAGGGGGATAAATGAGCAGTTCTTC.